This TCR beta chain came from a study of CD8+CD57+ T cells in acquired aplastic anemia. Study overall: Sorted CD4+ plus CD8+ cells gave DNA averaging about 3.2 ug.

Study-level points and caveats: The number of CD8+ CDR3 sequences shared by patients and controls was twenty-nine. Patients and healthy controls showed no significant CD8+ Simpson's diversity difference.

CDR3 length equals 13 residues. Trimming cost V 3 bases and J 1 base, with 6 bases left between them. The germline CDR1 and CDR2 sequences are LNHDA and SQIVND (reference sequence). Notes on this clonotype: Its antigen is unknown.

CDR3 and TCR beta VDJ profiling relied on a genomic DNA template. TCRdb processed the reads anew with MiXCR; each CDR3 protein has one entry. This table has about 210,000 distinct CDR3 sequences, 34% appearing once. The sequence was collected from a human donor in good health, serving as a control. The chain combines TRBV19 with TRBJ1-1; no reliable D call. The sample comprised sorted CD4+, CD8+, or CD8+CD57+ T cells (not recorded which) from PBMCs. CDR3 DNA sequence: TGTGCCAGTAGTATCGGGCCGAACACTGAAGCTTTCTTT. Amino acid sequence: CASSIGPNTEAFF.